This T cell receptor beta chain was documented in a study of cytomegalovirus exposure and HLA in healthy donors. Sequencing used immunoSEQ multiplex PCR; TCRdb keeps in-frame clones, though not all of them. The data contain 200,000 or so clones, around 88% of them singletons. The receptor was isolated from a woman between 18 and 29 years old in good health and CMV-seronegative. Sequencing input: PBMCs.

Written as DNA, the CDR3 is TGTGCCACAATAGTGCAATGGGGCTTTCAAGAGACCCAGTACTTC. This codes for CATIVQWGFQETQYF. J is TRBJ2-5 and V is TRBV2, with D tentatively TRBD1 (5 bases). CDR1 is SNHLY and CDR2 is FYNNEI in the germline V gene. V was trimmed by 10 bases and J by 2 bases, leaving 20 bases between them. This CDR3 has 15 residues.